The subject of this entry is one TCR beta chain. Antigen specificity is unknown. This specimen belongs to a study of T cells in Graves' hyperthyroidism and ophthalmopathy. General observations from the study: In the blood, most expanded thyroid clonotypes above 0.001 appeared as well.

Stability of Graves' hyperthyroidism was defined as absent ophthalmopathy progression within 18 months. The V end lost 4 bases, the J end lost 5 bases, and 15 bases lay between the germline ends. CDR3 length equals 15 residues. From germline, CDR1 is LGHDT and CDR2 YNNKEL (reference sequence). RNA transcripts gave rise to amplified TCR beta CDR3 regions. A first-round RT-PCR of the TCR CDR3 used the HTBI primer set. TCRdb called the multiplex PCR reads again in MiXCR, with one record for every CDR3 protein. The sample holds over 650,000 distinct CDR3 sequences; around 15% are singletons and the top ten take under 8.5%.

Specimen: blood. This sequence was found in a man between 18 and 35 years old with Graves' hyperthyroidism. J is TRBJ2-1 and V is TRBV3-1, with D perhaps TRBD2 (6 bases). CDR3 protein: CASSPAGTFDNEQFF. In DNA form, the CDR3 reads TGTGCCAGCAGCCCTGCCGGGACTTTTGACAATGAGCAGTTCTTC.